This TCR beta chain was captured by sequencing in a study of sequential checkpoint blockade in melanoma (dated by TCRdb to the late 2010s). Regarding the study in general: Using 1:1 randomization, the trial assigned patients either to first-line nivolumab followed by ipilimumab (arm A) or to ipilimumab followed by nivolumab (arm B). Maintenance nivolumab came after both trial sequences. DNA from about 99 pretreatment melanoma tumor samples was subjected to TCRbeta immunosequencing. Around 22 patients had matched tumor biopsies taken before treatment and at week 13, after single-agent nivolumab (arm A) or ipilimumab (arm B). The same lesion was the source of approximately 86% of the matched pre- and post-treatment tumor biopsy pairs. Broad study findings and their caveats: Among patients in the nivolumab-first arm (arm A), tumor TIL clonality before treatment was associated with response (P = .04). The response-prediction model combining TCR metrics and mutation burden needs validation in larger, independent patient cohorts. Tumor T-cell fraction and clonality correlated with PD-L1 staining and CD8+ T-cell counts but not with mutational load. Patients with increases in tumor T-cell fraction and clonality by week 13 were approximately 30 times more likely to achieve clinical benefit. Within-arm analyses of tumor T-cell fraction were constrained by small sample sizes and reduced statistical power.

According to the study, the label for this sample's treatment or condition signals: randomized to nivolumab then ipilimumab (arm A) or the reverse (arm B). None of the patients in the trial had previously been given DNA-damaging chemotherapy. Samples came from patients with melanoma in CheckMate 064, a randomized, open-label phase II trial of sequential checkpoint blockade. Genomic DNA from formalin-fixed paraffin-embedded (FFPE) tissue samples served as the input for tumor TCR sequencing. TCRbeta CDR3 regions were immunosequenced from genomic DNA with the immunoSEQ Assay. Prior to high-throughput sequencing, genomic DNA was amplified by bias-controlled multiplex PCR. The authors' pipeline ran thus. To quantify the absolute abundance of each unique TCRbeta CDR3 region, the sequences were collapsed and filtered. Clonality, defined as 1 minus Pielou's evenness, was calculated using only productive rearrangements. Tumor T-cell fraction was calculated by normalizing TCRbeta template counts to the amount of usable DNA, which was estimated from several housekeeping genes. A previously published method was used to identify clones whose frequencies were significantly greater in on-treatment samples than in baseline samples. TCRdb obtained this table from immuneACCESS and retained in-frame rearrangements with V and J assigned. These tables miss some clones; where compared with another copy, unresolved V genes account for less than half of the shortfall, and the remainder is unexplained. The V and J calls and clone size were taken over from that table, and D and trimming were inferred from the DNA. The sample contains around 3,000 clones, roughly 15% of them found a single time. The ten largest clonotypes hold about 25% of the sample.

Including cysteine and phenylalanine, the CDR3 has 14 amino acids. Only CDR3 DNA remains: 42 bases, in frame from the first base. This clone was detected a few times. The clone's antigen remains unknown. No clone much larger than this one lies a single base away; base qualities are absent. This material consisted of tumor tissue (inferred from file names), taken from a patient given nivolumab and ipilimumab in sequence. The chain is made from TRBV12-1 and TRBJ2-7; TRBD1 is taken as the D call from the table, unchecked against the DNA. TRBV12-1 is a known pseudogene. The clonotype was recovered from a human donor with melanoma. This receptor has the CDR3 CASSGGQRSYEQYF. The sequenced DNA: TGTGCCAGCAGCGGGGGACAGAGATCCTACGAGCAGTACTTC.